This is a list of T cell receptor beta chains from one sample in a study of shared clonotypes between healthy human individuals. This table comes from immunoSEQ multiplex PCR, and its TCRdb copy is limited to in-frame clones, with some not included. Among approximately 88,000 clones listed, 60% to 75% were seen once. The specimen was memory CD8+ T cells sorted from blood. Receptors were obtained from a man between 25 and 39 years old in good health. The CDR3 runs from the conserved cysteine through the conserved F or W. D genes are given only for firm matches.

v_call	d_call	j_call	cdr3_length	cdr3_aa
TRBV6-1	.	TRBJ2-7	15	CASSGGRSDLYEQYF
TRBV9	.	TRBJ2-1	14	CASSVEGDYNEQFF
TRBV7-9	.	TRBJ1-4	15	CASSLEAATNEKLFF
TRBV11-2	TRBD2	TRBJ2-7	13	CASSPSGPKEQYF
TRBV7-2	TRBD2	TRBJ2-5	16	CASSLSRAGVAETQYF
TRBV6-1	.	TRBJ2-5	15	CASSPMTGEQETQYF
TRBV30	.	TRBJ2-1	11	CAWTHSNEQFF
TRBV23-1	.	TRBJ1-5	16	CASSQSDGRSNQPQHF
TRBV7-6	.	TRBJ2-1	16	CASSPWTSGSYNEQFF
TRBV5-1	TRBD1	TRBJ1-1	18	CASSFVVGQGLSSTEAFF
TRBV5-4	.	TRBJ1-3	15	CASSWDQGSGNTIYF
TRBV7-2	.	TRBJ1-1	15	CASSSPRVDNTEAFF
TRBV5-1	.	TRBJ2-2	13	CASSVGSLRELFF
TRBV7-2	.	TRBJ1-5	16	CASSLTGLGLNQPQHF
TRBV5-1	TRBD2	TRBJ2-7	16	CASSLEGLNWSYEQYF
TRBV25-1	.	TRBJ2-3	13	CASSERITDTQYF
TRBV7-9	TRBD1	TRBJ1-3	17	CASSFGTALLAGNTIYF
TRBV30	.	TRBJ1-3	12	CAWMNLGNTIYF
TRBV10-2	.	TRBJ2-2	13	CASSNRESGELFF
TRBV10-1	.	TRBJ1-2	11	CASVGGEGYTF
TRBV7-2	TRBD1	TRBJ2-3	15	CASSWDRGRTDTQYF
TRBV19	.	TRBJ1-2	12	CASRATGQGYTF
TRBV5-6	TRBD2	TRBJ2-5	18	CASSKNLPGLAGMETQYF
TRBV7-9	.	TRBJ2-1	17	CASSYSLGGRDYNEQFF